The sequence of this T cell receptor beta chain was determined in a study of T cell responses to AZD1222 COVID-19 vaccine. Looking at the study overall: Analyses pooled second doses at about 4 or about 12 weeks. General observations from the study: Clonal diversity was possibly underestimated, and white British individuals and females predominated among donors. The reported proportion of spike-specific TCRs targeting unmutated variant regions was nearly half. Following two doses of AZD1222, Spike-specific TCR breadth and depth rose.

This table comes from immunoSEQ multiplex PCR, and its TCRdb copy is limited to in-frame clones, with some not included. The repertoire holds some 150,000 clones, with 90% to 95% as singletons. With respect to this clone: The antigen remains unidentified.

The sequencing used peripheral blood, collected on day 0 of AZD1222 vaccination. This clonotype was sampled from an adult in good health.

CDR3 sequence: CASGPPRRVFSYEQYF. The CDR3 DNA is TGTGCCAGCGGACCCCCCCGGCGGGTCTTCTCCTACGAGCAGTACTTC. This chain uses TRBV28 with TRBJ2-7; TRBD2 is a possible D gene (5 bases). Germline CDR1 is MDHEN and CDR2 is SYDVKM. The CDR3 consists of 16 residues. V lost 8 bases to trimming and J lost 0 bases, with 20 bases between them.